The 13 T cell receptor beta chains below all came from one sample that was sequenced in a study of T-cell reconstitution after alpha-beta-depleted transplantation in children. Unique molecular identifiers tagged the TCRbeta library. MiXCR, run by TCRdb on the PCR reads, gives a single entry per CDR3 protein. The repertoire holds fewer than 550,000 distinct CDR3 sequences, 10% to 12% seen once, with 14% in the top ten. The source was PBMCs, mostly from graft donor cells, collected 180 days after TCRalphabeta/CD19-depleted stem cell transplant. The source is a female patient aged 2 to 10 who had a stem cell transplant for aplastic anemia, so the T cells may come from the graft donor.

This rearrangement joins TRBV20-1 to TRBJ2-1; 11 bases agree with TRBD2. Germline CDR1 DFQATT, CDR2 SNEGSKA (reference sequence). The CDR3 sequence is 17 residues long. Trimming cost V 7 bases and J 6 bases; bases outside gene matches: 17. CDR3 DNA: TGCAGTGTTCGGCGGCTAGCGGGAGGAGGATCTGGCAATGAGCAGTTCTTC. This encodes CSVRRLAGGGSGNEQFF.

This clonotype was observed a few times. This rearrangement joins TRBV7-2 to TRBJ2-7, with a possible D match to TRBD2 (6 bases). Germline loops: CDR1 SGHTA, CDR2 FQGNSA. The V end was cut by 2 bases, the J end by 0 bases, with 11 bases between. The CDR3 sequence is 15 residues long. Written as DNA, the CDR3 is TGTGCCAGCAGCTTAAGTAGCGGACCCTCCTACGAGCAGTACTTC. This codes for CASSLSSGPSYEQYF.

This clonotype was seen only a few times. The chain uses TRBV20-1 and TRBJ1-5; tentatively, D is TRBD1 (6 bases). This CDR3 contains 13 residues. V was clipped by 4 bases and J by 0 bases, with 7 bases between them. CDR1 is DFQATT, CDR2 SNEGSKA, per germline (reference sequence). This CDR3 reads CSANRASNQPQHF. CDR3 in DNA: TGCAGTGCTAACAGGGCTAGCAATCAGCCCCAGCATTTT.

This clonotype showed up many times. V is TRBV7-8 and J is TRBJ2-7; D is ambiguous. From germline, CDR1 is SGHVS and CDR2 FQNEAQ. Trimming left V 9 bases short and J 3 bases short, with 21 bases between. This CDR3 contains 15 residues. This chain's CDR3 is CASVPGVPNLYEQYV. For the CDR3, the DNA is TGTGCCAGTGTTCCTGGGGTCCCTAACCTCTACGAGCAGTACGTC.

This clonotype was counted only a few times. The chain carries TRBV5-1 and TRBJ1-2, with D unclear. CDR3 length: 16 residues. V was pared by 0 bases and J by 3 bases, with 15 bases between. Germline V gives CDR1 SGHRS, CDR2 YFSETQ. The CDR3 DNA follows: TGCGCCAGCAGCTTGGTCCCCCTTCCAGGCGACTATGGCTACACCTTC. It encodes CASSLVPLPGDYGYTF.

This clonotype was detected ten times or more. The V call is TRBV28, the J call TRBJ1-5, with unresolved D. Germline loops: CDR1 MDHEN, CDR2 SYDVKM. With 6 bases removed from V and 5 bases from J, the gap between germline ends came to 20 bases. The CDR3 spans 16 residues. The CDR3 nucleotides are TGTGCCAGCAGCGAACCCGCGACGGACCAATATCAGCCCCAGCATTTT. Its translation is CASSEPATDQYQPQHF.

This clonotype has just a few counts. J is TRBJ2-1 and V is TRBV25-1, with TRBD1 identical over 9 bases. The V gene's germline CDR1 is MGHDK and CDR2 SYGVNS. This CDR3 spans 14 amino acids. V was clipped by 1 base and J by 5 bases; unmatched bases: 0. The CDR3 is CASSEWDRDNEQFF. The DNA of the CDR3 is TGTGCCAGCAGTGAATGGGACAGGGACAATGAGCAGTTCTTC.

The rearrangement uses TRBV19 and TRBJ2-1, with D perhaps assigned TRBD1 or TRBD2 (5 bases each). The V gene lost 6 bases and the J gene lost 7 bases, with 13 bases spanning the gap. CDR1 is LNHDA and CDR2 is SQIVND in the germline V gene (reference sequence). The CDR3 consists of 13 residues. The CDR3 sequence is CASRTGTTNEQFF. The CDR3 DNA reads as TGTGCCAGTAGAACCGGGACCACAAATGAGCAGTTCTTC.

This sequence joins TRBV7-9 and TRBJ2-3, with D perhaps being TRBD1 or TRBD2 (7 bases each). The CDR3 contains 13 residues. Germline CDR1 and CDR2: SEHNR and FQNEAQ (reference sequence). The V end lost 5 bases, the J end lost 5 bases, and 11 bases lay between the germline ends. In nucleotides, the CDR3 is TGTGCCAGCAGCGCAGGGGGGGTAGATACGCAGTATTTT. It encodes CASSAGGVDTQYF. Based on the CDR3 plus reference TRBV7-9 and TRBJ2-3, the full variable domain is DTGVSQNPRHKITKRGQNVTFRCDPISEHNRLYWYRQTLGQGPEFLTYFQNEAQLEKSRLLSDRFSAERPKGSFSTLEIQRTEQGDSAMYLCASSAGGVDTQYFGPGTRLTVL.

The rearrangement links TRBV9 to TRBJ2-1, with 9 bases identical to TRBD2. The CDR3 covers 16 residues. In germline, CDR1 is SGDLS, CDR2 YYNGEE. Trimming cost V 3 bases and J 8 bases; bases outside gene matches: 12. The CDR3 loop reads CASSEWGLAATYEQFF. DNA for the CDR3: TGTGCCAGCAGCGAGTGGGGACTAGCTGCCACTTATGAGCAGTTCTTC.

Details on this clonotype: Sequence at one end of the junction differs from germline and may be a read error. V and J are TRBV5-1 and TRBJ2-1, with 9 positions matching TRBD2. This CDR3 comprises 13 residues. Germline V lookup: CDR1 SGHRS, CDR2 YFSETQ. The CDR3: CASSREAGTSFSF. The CDR3 DNA follows: TGCGCCAGCAGCCGTGAGGCAGGGACTAGCTTCTCCTTC.

Details on this clonotype: This may be a read error, as it is one base from a much larger clone. The rearrangement joins TRBV25-1 to TRBJ2-2; D might be TRBD1 or TRBD2, each matching 6 bases. The CDR3 contains 15 residues. Germline V gene lookup returns CDR1 MGHDK and CDR2 SYGVNS. This chain's CDR3 is CASSGGAARGGELSF. For the CDR3, the DNA is TGTGCCAGCAGTGGGGGGGCAGCCAGAGGCGGGGAGCTGTCTTTT.

The V gene is TRBV9, the J gene TRBJ2-1; 7 positions agree with TRBD2. Germline CDR1 reads SGDLS; CDR2 reads YYNGEE. This CDR3 has 16 amino acids. The junction had 6 bases not matched to a gene; V was cut back by 2 bases and J by 1 base. CDR3 sequence (DNA): TGTGCCAGCAGCGTGAGTCGGGAGGTTTCCTACAATGAGCAGTTCTTC. Its translation: CASSVSREVSYNEQFF.